This T cell receptor beta chain derives from a study of blood T cell repertoires in COVID-19 (dated by TCRdb to 2020 to 2021). Regarding the complete study: The collaborator samples originated in the United States, Italy and Spain and spanned the acute and convalescent phases of COVID-19. Where available, HLA class I and class II types were taken from metadata supplied by the sample provider and were not determined by assay-based typing. The samples were drawn from two sources: the first 160 participants of the ongoing ImmuneRACE study, and fewer than 1,500 subjects contributed by 6 global collaborators. Deeply sampled blood TCRbeta repertoires from subjects exposed to, actively infected with, or recovered from COVID-19 were included in the dataset. A freely available public database, intended as a resource for researchers studying the immune response to SARS-CoV-2, is where the repertoires were released. The material from the prospective study consisted of cDNA or gDNA derived from T cells, B-cell-depleted T cells, or PBMCs. Nearly every sample came with metadata listing a de-identified subject ID, COVID-19 status, age in years and sex.

Participants in the prospective study were aged about 18 to 95 years, lived in 20 to 25 United States geographic areas, and enrolled through a virtual design. To assign participants to cohorts, the prospective study relied on clinical history that participants themselves reported in a screening survey and a study questionnaire. Recovered participants in ImmuneRACE Cohort 3 were defined by two consecutive negative NP/OP PCR tests, clearance by a healthcare professional, or resolution of symptoms. In the prospective study, whole blood, serum and a nasopharyngeal or oropharyngeal swab were collected from each participant by mobile phlebotomists. Additional blood draws and questionnaires over a 2-month period could optionally be provided by prospective study participants. Before DNA extraction, prospective study blood samples were shipped either frozen or at room temperature. The immunoSEQ Assay, a bias-controlled multiplex PCR, was used to amplify TCRbeta CDR3 regions from genomic DNA. Per the source publication's procedure: Nucleated cell counts per sample were estimated from amplification of reference gene primers within the assay. Sequence reads were collapsed and filtered to measure the absolute abundance of every unique TCRbeta CDR3 rearrangement. For each sample, productive Simpson clonality was calculated by taking the square root of Simpson's diversity index across productive rearrangements. Not all clones reach the TCRdb copy of this immuneACCESS table, which keeps in-frame sequences only. Checked studies attribute under half of the gap to unresolved V genes and leave the rest unexplained. From that table come the V and J calls and clone size; the DNA was used to work out D and trimming. Across this sample there are over 200,000 clones, with about 80% seen only once. The ten top clones hold 1.8% of the sample.

Between the V and J ends, shortened by 6 bases and 1 base respectively, the junction contains 16 bases. As encoded in the germline V gene (reference sequence), CDR1 is LNHDA while CDR2 is SQIVND. Counted from cysteine to phenylalanine, this CDR3 has 17 amino acids. Kept here is only the CDR3 DNA, which spans 51 bases and is read in frame from base 1. In regard to this clone: Its recognized antigen is unknown. Base-call qualities are not available, and no considerably larger clone is one nucleotide away.

What the work shows at the level of the full study, not this receptor alone: The amount of clinical and demographic metadata varied by source and participant and was provided uncurated.

This receptor was identified in a man in his 60s who had recovered from COVID-19. The sequence joins TRBV19 to TRBJ1-6; TRBD1 might be the D gene, on 5 matching bases. Sequenced sample: PBMCs or T cells enriched from blood (not recorded which). The DNA sequence is given as TGTGCCAGTAGGTACACCAGGGATTGGTCCTATAATTCACCCCTCCACTTT. Its translation is CASRYTRDWSYNSPLHF.